The sequence of this T cell receptor (beta chain) was determined in a study of blood T cells in healthy people across ages. Primers used in a second PCR of roughly 6 to 11 cycles were a sample-barcoded 5' primer and a J-beta primer mix. Per-sample output comprised a minimum of 2.5 million paired-end reads containing CDR3. TCRdb itself ran the 5' RACE reads through MiXCR, one entry per CDR3 protein. The sample lists some 780,000 distinct CDR3 sequences; 56% were seen once. Findings and limits, study-wide: Naive CD4+ cell counts and diversity both ran higher in long-lived than in aged donors.

Germline V lookup: CDR1 MDHEN, CDR2 SYDVKM. With 6 bases clipped from V and 6 bases from J, the junction kept 8 bases outside the gene matches. CDR3 length equals 15 residues. A word on this clonotype: Its antigen is currently unknown.

This sequence originates from a man aged 35 to 55 in good health. Sequenced: blood. The chain combines TRBV28 with TRBJ2-3, with 11 bases aligning to TRBD2. The CDR3 DNA follows: TGTGCCAGCAGACACCTGACTAGCGGGGAGGATACGCAGTATTTT. This codes for CASRHLTSGEDTQYF.